This note documents a single TCR beta chain sequence. Its specificity is not known. CDR3 length: 11 amino acids. Germline trimming cut 8 bases from V and 7 bases from J; bases unmatched to any gene: 4. From germline, CDR1 is MNHEY and CDR2 SMNVEV (reference sequence). This sample was included in a study of cytomegalovirus exposure and HLA in healthy donors. Study-level points and caveats: 87-base-pair reads could not separate some V segments, including TRBV6-2 and TRBV6-3.

Use of 60 Vbeta and 13 Jbeta primers characterized the PCR. TCRdb's table, derived via immunoSEQ multiplex PCR, lists solely in-frame clones and lacks some. The repertoire holds approximately 210,000 clones, with roughly 85% as singletons. Sequencing used PBMCs. The origin of this receptor is a male donor in good health and CMV-seronegative. The chain carries TRBV27 and TRBJ1-2, with TRBD1 matching 7 bases. Here the CDR3 DNA reads TGTGCCAGCGGGACAGCGGGTGGCTACACCTTC. Translation gives CASGTAGGYTF.